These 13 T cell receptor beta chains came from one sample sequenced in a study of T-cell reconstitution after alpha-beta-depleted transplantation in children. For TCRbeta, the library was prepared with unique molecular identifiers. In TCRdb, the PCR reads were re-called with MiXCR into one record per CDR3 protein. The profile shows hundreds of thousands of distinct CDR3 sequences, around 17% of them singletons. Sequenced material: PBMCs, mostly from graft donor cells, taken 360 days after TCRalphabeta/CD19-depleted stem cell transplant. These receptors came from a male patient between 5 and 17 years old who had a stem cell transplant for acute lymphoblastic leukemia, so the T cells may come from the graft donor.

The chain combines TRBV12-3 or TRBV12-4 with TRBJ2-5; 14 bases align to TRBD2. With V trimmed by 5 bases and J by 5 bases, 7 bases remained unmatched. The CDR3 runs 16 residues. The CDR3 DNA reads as TGTGCCAGCAGTCTTCAGGGACTAGCGGGAGTTGAGACCCAGTACTTC. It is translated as CASSLQGLAGVETQYF.

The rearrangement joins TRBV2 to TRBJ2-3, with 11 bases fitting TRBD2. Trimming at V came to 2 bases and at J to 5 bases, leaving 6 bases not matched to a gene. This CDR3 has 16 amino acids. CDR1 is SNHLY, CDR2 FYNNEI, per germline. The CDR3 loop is CASSERKGLAVDTQYF. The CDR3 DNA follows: TGTGCCAGCAGTGAAAGGAAGGGACTAGCGGTAGATACGCAGTATTTT.

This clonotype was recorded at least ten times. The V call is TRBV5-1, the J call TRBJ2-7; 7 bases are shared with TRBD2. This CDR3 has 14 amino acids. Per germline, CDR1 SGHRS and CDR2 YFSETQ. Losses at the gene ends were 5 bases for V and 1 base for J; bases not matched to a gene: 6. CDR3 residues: CASRGLPSSYEQYF. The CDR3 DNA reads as TGCGCCAGCAGGGGACTACCGAGTTCCTACGAGCAGTACTTC.

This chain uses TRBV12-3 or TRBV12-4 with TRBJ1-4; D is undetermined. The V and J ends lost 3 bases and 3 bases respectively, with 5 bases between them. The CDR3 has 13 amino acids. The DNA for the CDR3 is TGTGCCAGCAGTTTCCCGGCTAATGAAAAACTGTTTTTT. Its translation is CASSFPANEKLFF.

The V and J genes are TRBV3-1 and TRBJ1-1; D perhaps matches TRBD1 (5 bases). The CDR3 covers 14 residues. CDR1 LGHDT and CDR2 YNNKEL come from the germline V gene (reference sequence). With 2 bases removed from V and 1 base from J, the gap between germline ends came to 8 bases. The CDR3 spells CASSQQTGNTEAFF. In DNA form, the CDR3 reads TGTGCCAGCAGCCAACAAACAGGGAACACTGAAGCTTTCTTT. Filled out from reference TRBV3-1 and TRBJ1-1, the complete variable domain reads DTAVSQTPKYLVTQMGNDKSIKCEQNLGHDTMYWYKQDSKKFLKIMFSYNNKELIINETVPNRFSPKSPDKAHLNLHINSLELGDSAVYFCASSQQTGNTEAFFGQGTRLTVV.

The CDR3 is CASSPSVDEQYF. Written as DNA, the CDR3 is TGCGCCAGCAGCCCTAGCGTAGATGAGCAGTACTTC. This chain joins TRBV5-1 and TRBJ2-7, with D maybe TRBD2 (6 bases). The CDR3 has 12 amino acids. Germline assignment: CDR1 SGHRS and CDR2 YFSETQ. Trimming left V 4 bases short and J 7 bases short, with 12 bases between.

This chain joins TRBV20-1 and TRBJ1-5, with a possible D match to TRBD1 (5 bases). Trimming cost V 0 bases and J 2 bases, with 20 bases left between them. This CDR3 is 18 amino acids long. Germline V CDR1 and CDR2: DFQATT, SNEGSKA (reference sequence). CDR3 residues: CSAREFIRMGVGNQPQHF. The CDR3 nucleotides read TGCAGTGCTAGAGAATTTATCCGAATGGGGGTGGGCAATCAGCCCCAGCATTTT.

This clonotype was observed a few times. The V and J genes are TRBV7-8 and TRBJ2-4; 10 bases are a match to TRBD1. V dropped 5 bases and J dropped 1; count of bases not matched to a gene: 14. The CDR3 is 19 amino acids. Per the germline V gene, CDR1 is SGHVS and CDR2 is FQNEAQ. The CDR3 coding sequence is TGTGCCAGCAGCCGCTCCCGGGACAGGGGTGTCTTGGCCAAAAACATTCAGTACTTC. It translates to CASSRSRDRGVLAKNIQYF.

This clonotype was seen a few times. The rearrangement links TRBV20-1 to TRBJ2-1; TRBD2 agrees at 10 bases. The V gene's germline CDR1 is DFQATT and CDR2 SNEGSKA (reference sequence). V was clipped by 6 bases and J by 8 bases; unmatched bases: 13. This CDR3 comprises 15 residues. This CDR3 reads CSATEREGYWDEQFF. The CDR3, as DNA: TGCAGTGCCACAGAGCGGGAGGGGTACTGGGATGAGCAGTTCTTC.

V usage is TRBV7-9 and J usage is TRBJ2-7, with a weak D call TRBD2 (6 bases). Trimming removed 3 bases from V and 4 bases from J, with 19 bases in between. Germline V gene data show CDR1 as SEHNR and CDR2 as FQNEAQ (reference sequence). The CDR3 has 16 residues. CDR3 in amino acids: CASSFSTGTGRYEQYF. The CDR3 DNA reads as TGTGCCAGCAGCTTCTCCACAGGAACTGGGAGGTACGAGCAGTACTTC.

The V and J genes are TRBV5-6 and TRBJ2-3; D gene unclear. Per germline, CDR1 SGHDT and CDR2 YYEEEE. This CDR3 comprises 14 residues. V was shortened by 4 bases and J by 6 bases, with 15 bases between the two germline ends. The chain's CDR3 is CASSQRSSSDTQYF. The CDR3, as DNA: TGTGCCAGCAGCCAAAGGAGCAGTTCGGATACGCAGTATTTT.

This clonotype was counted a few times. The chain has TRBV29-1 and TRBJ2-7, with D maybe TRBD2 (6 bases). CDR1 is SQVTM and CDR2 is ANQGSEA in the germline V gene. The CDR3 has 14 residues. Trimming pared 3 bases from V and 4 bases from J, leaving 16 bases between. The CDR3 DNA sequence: TGCAGCGTTGAGAGCTTGGGAGGCACTTACGAGCAGTACTTC. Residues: CSVESLGGTYEQYF.

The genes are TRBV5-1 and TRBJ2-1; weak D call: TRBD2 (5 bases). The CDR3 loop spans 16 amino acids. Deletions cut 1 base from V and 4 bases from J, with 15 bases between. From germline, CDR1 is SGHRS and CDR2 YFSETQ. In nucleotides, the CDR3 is TGCGCCAGCAGCTTGATGGTGGGAGTAGGGTACAATGAGCAGTTCTTC. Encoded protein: CASSLMVGVGYNEQFF. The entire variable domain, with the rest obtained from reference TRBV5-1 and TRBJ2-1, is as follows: KAGVTQTPRYLIKTRGQQVTLSCSPISGHRSVSWYQQTPGQGLQFLFEYFSETQRNKGNFPGRFSGRQFSNSRSEMNVSTLELGDSALYLCASSLMVGVGYNEQFFGPGTRLTVL.